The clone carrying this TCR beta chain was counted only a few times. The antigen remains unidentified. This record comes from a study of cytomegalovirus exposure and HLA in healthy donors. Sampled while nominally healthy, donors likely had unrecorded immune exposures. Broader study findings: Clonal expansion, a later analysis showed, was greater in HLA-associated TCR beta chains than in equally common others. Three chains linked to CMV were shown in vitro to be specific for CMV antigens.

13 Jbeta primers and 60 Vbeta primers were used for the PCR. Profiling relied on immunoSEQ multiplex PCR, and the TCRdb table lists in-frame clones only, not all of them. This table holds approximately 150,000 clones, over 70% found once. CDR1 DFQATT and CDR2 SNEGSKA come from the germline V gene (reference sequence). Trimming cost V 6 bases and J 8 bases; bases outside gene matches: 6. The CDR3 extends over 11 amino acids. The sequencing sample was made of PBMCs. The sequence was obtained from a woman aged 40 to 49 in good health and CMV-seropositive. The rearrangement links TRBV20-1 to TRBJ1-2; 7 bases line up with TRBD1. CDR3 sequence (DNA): TGCAGTGCCAGACAGGGTTTGGGCTACACCTTC. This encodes CSARQGLGYTF.